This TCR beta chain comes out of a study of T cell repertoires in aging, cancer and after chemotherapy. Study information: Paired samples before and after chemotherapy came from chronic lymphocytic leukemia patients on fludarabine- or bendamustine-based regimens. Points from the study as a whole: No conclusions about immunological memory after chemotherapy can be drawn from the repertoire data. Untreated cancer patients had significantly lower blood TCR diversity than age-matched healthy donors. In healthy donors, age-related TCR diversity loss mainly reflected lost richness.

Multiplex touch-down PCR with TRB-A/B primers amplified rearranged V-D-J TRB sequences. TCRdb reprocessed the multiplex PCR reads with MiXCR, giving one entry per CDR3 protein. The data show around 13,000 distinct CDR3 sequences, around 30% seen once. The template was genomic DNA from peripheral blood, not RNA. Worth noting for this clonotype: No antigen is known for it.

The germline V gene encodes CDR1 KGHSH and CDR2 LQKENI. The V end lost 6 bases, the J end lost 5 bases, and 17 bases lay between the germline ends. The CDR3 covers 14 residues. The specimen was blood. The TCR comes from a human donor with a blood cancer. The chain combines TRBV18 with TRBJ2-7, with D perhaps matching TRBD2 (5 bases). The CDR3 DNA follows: TGTGCCAGCTCTCCCGACGGGATACCCCACGAGCAGTACTTC. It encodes CASSPDGIPHEQYF.